The clone carrying this T cell receptor (beta chain) was detected only once. The antigen is unknown. The V segment lost 3 bases and the J segment 7 bases; nucleotides outside the gene matches: 8. Per germline, CDR1 SGHRS and CDR2 YFSETQ. This CDR3 is built from 16 residues. These data originate in a study of blood T cells in healthy people across ages. For the second PCR, which ran for about 6 to 11 cycles, a sample-barcoded 5' primer and a J-beta primer mix were used. Each CDR3 protein gets one entry after TCRdb re-called the 5' RACE reads with MiXCR. The sample has hundreds of thousands of distinct CDR3 sequences, approximately 67% seen once. Notes on the study in general: Percentage of naive T cells showed a strong correlation with TCR beta diversity. Estimates drawn from one million T cells were deemed to understate diversity.

This receptor was taken from a man aged 25 to 40 in good health. Sequenced input: blood. The rearrangement uses TRBV5-1 and TRBJ2-1; the match to TRBD2 covers 12 bases. The chain's CDR3 is CASSSRRTSGTNEQFF. The CDR3 DNA sequence: TGCGCCAGCAGCTCGAGGAGGACTAGCGGGACGAATGAGCAGTTCTTC. Variable domain in full (rest from reference TRBV5-1 and TRBJ2-1): KAGVTQTPRYLIKTRGQQVTLSCSPISGHRSVSWYQQTPGQGLQFLFEYFSETQRNKGNFPGRFSGRQFSNSRSEMNVSTLELGDSALYLCASSSRRTSGTNEQFFGPGTRLTVL.